This T cell receptor (beta chain) was sequenced in a study of T cells in Graves' hyperthyroidism and ophthalmopathy (dated by TCRdb to about 2019). Regarding the research as a whole: Peripheral blood samples were taken at initial diagnosis, before any treatment was given. For training and testing, the 100 or so patients in the discovery cohort were randomly divided in a 7:3 ratio. Prospective prediction of ophthalmopathy was tested in an independent validation cohort of 18 to 20 hyperthyroidism patients and 15 to 17 patients who later progressed to ophthalmopathy. After blood sampling, hyperthyroidism patients were treated with methimazole at a starting dose of 30 mg daily, and ophthalmopathy patients were treated with high-dose intravenous methylprednisolone. The paper reports TCR Vbeta CDR3 sequencing of about 140 peripheral blood samples: 40 to 45 ophthalmopathy, fewer than 85 hyperthyroidism and approximately 17 progressor patients. In addition, the study compared T-cell repertoires in thyroid tissue and in blood from six Graves' hyperthyroidism patients. A discovery cohort of around 100 patients, about 40 with Graves' ophthalmopathy and 55 to 60 with stable Graves' hyperthyroidism, was used to find distinguishing TCR V-J signatures.

Results and caveats for the whole study, not just this receptor: In validation, progression to ophthalmopathy was predicted by the model with approximately 67% sensitivity and approximately 78% specificity, a median of approximately 6.5 months before onset. Sample size was not statistically predetermined, and blinding of investigators to group allocation was not performed. In cross-validation, a model built on a 13 V-J signature told ophthalmopathy apart from stable hyperthyroidism with 85% to 90% sensitivity and approximately 81% specificity, and in testing the same model reached 80%/75%. Most expanded thyroid clonotypes (frequency above 0.001) were also found in blood, which suggests that blood repertoires may mirror thyroid immune responses.

A patient counted as having stable Graves' hyperthyroidism if no progression to ophthalmopathy occurred over 18 months of follow-up. Hyperthyroidism patients were newly diagnosed, with disease duration under 2 months, and aged 18 to 65 years. The study excluded patients with uncontrolled infections, other autoimmune diseases, pregnancy or lactation. Clinical symptoms, serum thyroxine and TRAb, thyroid ultrasound, and orbital computed tomography formed the basis for the diagnoses. Ficoll-Paque density gradient centrifugation was used to isolate PBMCs from around 10 ml of fresh peripheral blood. Trizol reagent was used to extract total RNA, and RNA quality was then checked on an Agilent 2100 Bioanalyzer. This clonotype has at least ten counts. Its target antigen remains unknown. Base qualities are missing; no much larger clone stands one base away. Ends trimmed: V by 5 bases, J by 4 bases; bases unmatched to a gene: 2. The CDR3 numbers 13 residues from cysteine through phenylalanine. CDR3 DNA only is kept here, 39 bases in frame from base 1.

TCR beta CDR3 regions were amplified from RNA transcripts. The TCR CDR3 was subjected to a first round of RT-PCR using the HTBI primer set and the Qiagen OneStep RT-PCR kit. A second multiplex PCR round built the libraries, followed by size selection and purification. Paired-end sequencing of the libraries was performed with 100 bp reads on an Illumina HiSeq2000. In the authors' own workflow: SOAPnuke was used to process the raw data, throwing out any read that contained adapters or uncalled bases, had a mean Phred below 15, or lacked an exact constant-primer or identifier match. COPE v1.2.5 was used to merge the high-quality paired reads, and each unique nucleotide sequence was defined as a clonotype. MiTCR v1.1 was used to align clonotypes to the IMGT TRBV, TRBD and TRBJ reference segments. Only V-J combinations with frequency above 0.0001, covering 99% to 99.2% of repertoires, were analysed. The TCS score was defined as F50 (clonal expansion) divided by E x V (chaos), with BLOSUM62-based TCRdist calculated between CDR3 peptides within each V-J. Welch's t-statistics and random forest reduced fewer than 600 V-J features to roughly 13, which were used in a naive Bayes classifier (R e1071). Through fastp at Q25 and MiXCR, TCRdb rebuilt clones from the public reads, retaining in-frame beta chains. When rows share a CDR3 protein, they turn into one entry using the most common DNA and genes. What appears here as the V and J calls and clone size reflects TCRdb's work, not the paper's. Recorded for this sample are 250,000 to 300,000 distinct CDR3 sequences; around 13% of them occurred a single time. 7.9% of the sample is taken by the ten largest.

The clonotype comes from a middle-aged woman with Graves' hyperthyroidism. The sample was blood. The rearranged segments are TRBV12-3 or TRBV12-4 and TRBJ1-5; TRBD1 lines up with 7 middle nucleotides. The CDR3: CASSQQGNQPQHF. Here is the DNA: TGTGCCAGCAGTCAACAGGGGAATCAGCCCCAGCATTTT.